These 17 T cell receptor beta chains were all obtained from the same sample, sequenced in a study of Ad26.COV2.S vaccination and SARS-CoV-2 variants (dated by TCRdb to about 2021). Library preparation employed the immunoSEQ multiplex PCR assay. What TCRdb holds here is the immuneACCESS table cut down to in-frame rearrangements. Part of the clones is not present; checked against another copy, under half of the missing clones reflect an unresolved V gene, and the others are unexplained. This sample gives about 680,000 clones in total; roughly 90% of them show up just once. The top ten hold over 1.3% of the sample. Taken with the paper, the label for treatment or condition translates to: 15 to 20 received Ad26.COV2.S at low or high dose, single or two shots; roughly five received placebo; per-sample allocation not given. Repertoires of vaccine and placebo recipients were sequenced from samples collected on day 63 after the first injection.

The source was peripheral blood, collected in a trial of Ad26.COV2.S vaccine versus placebo. The receptors here all came from a person between 18 and 65 years old who received the Ad26.COV2.S COVID-19 vaccine or a placebo.

The J gene is TRBJ1-2, the V gene TRBV7-9; D gene unclear. CDR1 is SEHNR, CDR2 FQNEAQ, per germline (reference sequence). The CDR3 is 13 residues long. Trimming cost V 1 base and J 7 bases, with 10 bases left between them. The CDR3 sequence is CASSLEPDSGYTF. The DNA for the CDR3 is TGTGCCAGCAGCTTAGAGCCGGATAGTGGCTACACCTTC.

This chain links TRBV30 with TRBJ1-5; D is unresolved. Germline lookup yields CDR1 GTSNPN and CDR2 SVGIG (reference sequence). Trimming took 0 bases from V and 0 from J, leaving 6 bases between them. The CDR3 covers 14 residues. This chain's CDR3 is CAWSVGFSNQPQHF. CDR3 in DNA: TGTGCCTGGAGTGTAGGTTTTAGCAATCAGCCCCAGCATTTT.

This clone appeared once. V is TRBV19 and J is TRBJ1-2; tentatively, D is TRBD1 (6 bases). Trimming removed 5 bases from V and 8 bases from J, with 21 bases in between. This CDR3 is built from 15 residues. Germline V gives CDR1 LNHDA, CDR2 SQIVND (reference sequence). The CDR3 reads CASSSSWTAAGGYTF. The DNA of the CDR3 is TGTGCCAGTAGTTCTTCTTGGACAGCGGCGGGAGGCTACACCTTC.

The chain employs TRBV24-1 and TRBJ1-5; D remains ambiguous. The CDR3 is made up of 14 amino acids. Germline-derived CDR1 and CDR2 are KGHDR and SFDVKD. The V and J ends lost 9 bases and 2 bases respectively, with 13 bases between them. The CDR3, as DNA: TGTGCCACCCCACCCAGAGTAGGCAATCAGCCCCAGCATTTT. Its protein is CATPPRVGNQPQHF.

This sequence joins TRBV7-9 and TRBJ1-5, with 10 bases fitting TRBD1. The CDR3 extends over 15 amino acids. V lost 5 bases to trimming and J lost 7 bases; unmatched junction nucleotides: 8. CDR1 is SEHNR, CDR2 FQNEAQ, per germline (reference sequence). CDR3 loop: CASSPPGTGVQPQHF. DNA for the CDR3: TGTGCCAGCAGCCCCCCGGGGACAGGGGTGCAGCCCCAGCATTTT.

This rearrangement joins TRBV5-1 to TRBJ1-3; 7 bases fit TRBD1. CDR1 and CDR2 (germline): SGHRS, YFSETQ. The CDR3 sequence is 15 residues long. Germline trimming cut 0 bases from V and 8 bases from J; bases unmatched to any gene: 8. The CDR3 spells CASSLGWGTGDTIYF. The CDR3 DNA reads TGCGCCAGCAGCTTGGGTTGGGGAACAGGGGACACCATATATTTT.

This chain links TRBV29-1 with TRBJ1-1; D is unclear. Trimming stripped 3 bases from V and 3 bases from J, with 11 bases between. Germline CDR1 reads SQVTM; CDR2 reads ANQGSEA. The CDR3 sequence is 13 residues long. Here the CDR3 DNA reads TGCAGCGTTGAGAAGGTAATGGACACTGAAGCTTTCTTT. As protein: CSVEKVMDTEAFF.

This rearrangement joins TRBV7-9 to TRBJ1-2; D not certain. The CDR3 length is 15 residues. V lost 5 bases and J lost 6, with 19 bases in between. Germline lookup yields CDR1 SEHNR and CDR2 FQNEAQ (reference sequence). Written as DNA, the CDR3 is TGTGCCAGCAGCCTTGGAGAGGGTTCTTACCATGGCTACACCTTC. It codes for CASSLGEGSYHGYTF.

The chain links TRBV2 to TRBJ2-1; maybe TRBD1 (6 bases). Trimming pared 6 bases from V and 1 base from J, leaving 10 bases between. Looked up from germline, CDR1 is SNHLY and CDR2 is FYNNEI. The CDR3 sequence is 14 residues long. The CDR3 region has the DNA TGTGCCAGCAGGGAAACAGGGTCCTACAATGAGCAGTTCTTC. Protein: CASRETGSYNEQFF.

V is TRBV9 and J is TRBJ2-1; 7 bases are a match to TRBD2. Germline CDR1 is SGDLS and CDR2 is YYNGEE. V shed 4 bases, J shed 0 bases, and the junction held 13 bases outside the gene matches. The CDR3 has 18 residues. CDR3 DNA: TGTGCCAGCAGCCCCCGGGGGAGCGGGACCCTCTCCTACAATGAGCAGTTCTTC. Its translation is CASSPRGSGTLSYNEQFF.

J is TRBJ2-1 and V is TRBV29-1, with 13 nucleotides matching TRBD2. V was pared by 4 bases and J by 3 bases, with 9 bases of the junction left unmatched. There are 17 residues in the CDR3. CDR1 is SQVTM and CDR2 is ANQGSEA in the germline V gene. The CDR3, as DNA: TGCAGCGTTGCCGGGACTAGCGGGATTGGGTACTACAATGAGCAGTTCTTC. Translation gives CSVAGTSGIGYYNEQFF.

Only a few counts were recorded for this clone. Other DNA sequences of this sample code for an identical CDR3. V usage is TRBV3-1 (or the pseudogene TRBV3-2) and J usage is TRBJ2-7; D may be TRBD1 (5 bases). With 6 bases removed from V and 2 bases from J, the gap between germline ends came to 14 bases. CDR3 size: 14 residues. Germline-derived CDR1 and CDR2 are LGHDT and YNNKEL (reference sequence). The DNA of the CDR3 is TGTGCCAGCAGTCCCTCGGGCAGGGCCTACGAGCAGTACTTC. Its protein is CASSPSGRAYEQYF.

The J gene is TRBJ1-2, the V gene TRBV19, with a possible D match to TRBD1 (5 bases). The V and J ends lost 5 bases and 5 bases respectively, with 9 bases between them. CDR1 and CDR2 (germline): LNHDA, SQIVND (reference sequence). The CDR3 has 12 residues. CDR3 DNA sequence: TGTGCCAGTAGTGAGGGACGGTATGGCTACACCTTC. It translates to CASSEGRYGYTF.

The chain couples TRBV20-1 to TRBJ2-1; D might be TRBD1 or TRBD2, each matching 5 bases. This CDR3 region has 11 residues. Germline-derived CDR1 and CDR2 are DFQATT and SNEGSKA (reference sequence). Trimming took 5 bases from V and 9 from J, leaving 11 bases between them. CDR3 sequence (DNA): TGCAGTGCTGAGGGGACCGGTGAGCAGTTCTTC. Its translation is CSAEGTGEQFF.

The chain carries TRBV5-5 and TRBJ1-5; 7 bases fit TRBD1. This CDR3 spans 15 amino acids. J lost 3 bases, V lost 0 bases, and 3 bases had no gene match. CDR1 is SGHKS and CDR2 is YYEKEE in the germline V gene (reference sequence). This chain's CDR3 is CASSLGQGNNQPQHF. CDR3 in DNA: TGTGCCAGCAGCTTGGGACAGGGCAACAATCAGCCCCAGCATTTT.

This clone has just a few counts. The chain is built from TRBV12-3 or TRBV12-4 and TRBJ1-1; D is uncertain. The V gene lost 7 bases and the J gene lost 4 bases, with 10 bases spanning the gap. CDR3 size: 12 residues. CDR3 DNA sequence: TGTGCCAGCAATTCAGGCGGCACTGAAGCTTTCTTT. The encoded protein is CASNSGGTEAFF.

J is TRBJ2-3 and V is TRBV18; D is unresolved. Germline CDR1 is KGHSH and CDR2 is LQKENI. V lost 3 bases and J lost 5, with 12 bases in between. This CDR3 spans 14 amino acids. CDR3 DNA: TGTGCCAGCTCACCCTCGATGGGAATAGATACGCAGTATTTT. This sequence encodes CASSPSMGIDTQYF.